This T cell receptor (beta chain) comes out of a study of T cell responses to AZD1222 COVID-19 vaccine. Measured with immunoSEQ multiplex PCR; TCRdb has only the in-frame clones, and not every one. The data show 95,000 to 120,000 clones, 70% to 90% seen once. V lost 0 bases to trimming and J lost 7 bases; unmatched junction nucleotides: 7. Looked up from germline, CDR1 is SQVTM and CDR2 is ANQGSEA. The CDR3 runs 15 residues. This clone was counted between two and nine times. Its specificity is unknown. General study results and limits: There were mostly white British donors and more females than males, and clonal diversity was possibly underestimated. Distributed over spike, vaccine-associated CD4 TCRs predominated at 160-218 and 743-854. The study found Spike-specific TCR breadth and depth rose after two AZD1222 doses.

The V gene is TRBV29-1, the J gene TRBJ1-5, with 9 bases lining up with TRBD1. The clonotype originates from an adult who received the AZD1222 COVID-19 vaccine. The sample in question was peripheral blood, obtained 28 days after the second AZD1222 dose. The CDR3 DNA reads as TGCAGCGTTGAAGATCCTGGGGACAGGGACCAGCCCCAGCATTTT. This sequence encodes CSVEDPGDRDQPQHF.